The 20 T cell receptor beta chains presented below share a single source sample, sequenced in a study of response to subunit inactivated influenza vaccine. MiXCR was run by TCRdb on the RT-PCR reads, yielding one entry per CDR3 protein. This sample has around 790,000 distinct CDR3 sequences, with 21% found just once. The input for sequencing was PBMCs from blood, taken 5 days after vaccination. The receptor set was obtained from a man aged 45-65 years who received an inactivated influenza vaccine.

This clonotype has just a few counts. The J gene is TRBJ1-4, the V gene TRBV7-6; possibly TRBD1 for D (5 bases). V lost 3 bases and J lost 4, with 12 bases in between. Germline CDR1 reads SGHVS; CDR2 reads FNYEAQ. The CDR3 is 15 residues long. The CDR3 DNA reads as TGTGCCAGCAGCTTGGTCGTCAGGGATAATGAAAAACTGTTTTTT. It specifies CASSLVVRDNEKLFF.

The rearrangement joins TRBV20-1 to TRBJ2-7; 11 bases map to TRBD2. This CDR3 has 14 amino acids. The V gene end was trimmed by 3 bases and the J gene end by 5 bases; junction bases not matched to a gene: 6. Looked up from germline, CDR1 is DFQATT and CDR2 is SNEGSKA (reference sequence). This CDR3 is CSASTSGRHNEQYF. The CDR3 region has the DNA TGCAGTGCTAGTACTAGCGGGAGACATAACGAGCAGTACTTC.

This sequence joins TRBV27 and TRBJ1-6; weak D call: TRBD1 (5 bases). The V and J ends lost 2 bases and 3 bases respectively, with 14 bases between them. The CDR3 spans 17 residues. Germline assignment: CDR1 MNHEY and CDR2 SMNVEV (reference sequence). The CDR3 sequence: CASSLRDGRFYNSPLHF. Here the CDR3 DNA reads TGTGCCAGCAGTTTAAGGGACGGCCGATTCTATAATTCACCCCTCCACTTT.

This chain uses TRBV6-2 or TRBV6-3 with TRBJ2-6; D uncertain. V was trimmed by 3 bases and J by 2 bases, leaving 17 bases between them. This CDR3 is built from 18 residues. Germline CDR1 is MNHEY and CDR2 is SVGEGT. The CDR3 region has the DNA TGTGCCAGCAGTTATGGTAAAGGGTTCCTACCTGGGGCCAACGTCCTGACTTTC. Its protein is CASSYGKGFLPGANVLTF.

The sample holds many counts of this clonotype. The chain joins TRBV12-3 or TRBV12-4 to TRBJ2-2, with 8 bases that match TRBD2. This CDR3 contains 16 residues. J gave up 2 bases and V 5 bases, and 7 bases lay outside the gene matches. DNA for the CDR3: TGTGCCAGCAGTCGTTTCGGGGGGGTTAACACCGGGGAGCTGTTTTTT. Its translation: CASSRFGGVNTGELFF.

This clonotype has a handful of counts. The genes are TRBV5-1 and TRBJ2-1; 8 positions match TRBD1. The CDR3 totals 18 residues. V gave up 0 bases and J gave up 6 bases; unmatched junction bases: 14. Germline values: CDR1 SGHRS, CDR2 YFSETQ. CDR3 nucleotides: TGCGCCAGCAGCTTGGCTCCAACCGGGACAGGACCCAGCAATGAGCAGTTCTTC. Its translation: CASSLAPTGTGPSNEQFF.

This clonotype was found a few times. V usage is TRBV7-9 and J usage is TRBJ2-5, with D possibly TRBD1 on 6 matching bases. Trimming left V 5 bases short and J 5 bases short, with 15 bases between. The germline V gene has CDR1 SEHNR and CDR2 FQNEAQ (reference sequence). CDR3 length: 14 residues. DNA for the CDR3: TGTGCCAGCAGCGTCCGGGACACTTGGGAGACCCAGTACTTC. Translating gives CASSVRDTWETQYF.

The chain links TRBV20-1 to TRBJ2-5, with 10 bases identical to TRBD1. Looked up from germline, CDR1 is DFQATT and CDR2 is SNEGSKA (reference sequence). This CDR3 is built from 16 residues. V lost 1 base to trimming and J lost 4 bases; unmatched junction nucleotides: 9. In DNA form, the CDR3 reads TGCAGTGCTAGAGGGTGGAGGGACAGGGGTCGAGAGACCCAGTACTTC. This encodes CSARGWRDRGRETQYF.

The V and J genes are TRBV7-9 and TRBJ2-5, with no clear D. The V gene's germline CDR1 is SEHNR and CDR2 FQNEAQ (reference sequence). V gave up 0 bases and J gave up 1 base, with 9 bases separating them. CDR3 size: 15 residues. DNA for the CDR3: TGTGCCAGCAGCTTAGCCCGTCCGGTCCAAGAGACCCAGTACTTC. It specifies CASSLARPVQETQYF.

Only a few counts were recorded for this clonotype. The V and J genes are TRBV5-1 and TRBJ2-5; TRBD1 matches 8 bases. The CDR3 loop spans 15 amino acids. CDR1 and CDR2 from the germline V gene are SGHRS and YFSETQ. The J segment lost 5 bases and the V segment lost 0 bases, leaving 6 bases of the junction unmatched. The CDR3 spells CASSLVPGGSETQYF. The CDR3 bases are TGCGCCAGCAGCTTGGTACCAGGGGGCAGTGAGACCCAGTACTTC.

This chain uses TRBV24-1 with TRBJ2-3; 8 bases map to TRBD2. Germline lookup yields CDR1 KGHDR and CDR2 SFDVKD. V was clipped by 9 bases and J by 5 bases; unmatched bases: 9. CDR3 length: 14 amino acids. For the CDR3, the DNA is TGTGCCACCGGCGCGAATCTAGCGGGAGATACGCAGTATTTT. Translating it yields CATGANLAGDTQYF.

In this sample, this clonotype turned up many times. The V and J genes are TRBV12-3 or TRBV12-4 and TRBJ1-6; D possibly corresponds to TRBD1 (6 bases). This CDR3 spans 15 amino acids. V lost 1 base and J lost 9, with 13 bases in between. This chain's CDR3 is CASSLVRGLVSPLHF. CDR3 DNA: TGTGCCAGCAGTTTAGTTCGGGGGCTCGTTTCACCCCTCCACTTT.

This clonotype was found a few times. The rearrangement links TRBV30 to TRBJ2-1, with 7 nucleotides matching TRBD1. Trimming at V came to 5 bases and at J to 3 bases, leaving 7 bases not matched to a gene. Germline values: CDR1 GTSNPN, CDR2 SVGIG (reference sequence). The CDR3 has 14 residues. CDR3 in DNA: TGTGCCTGGCGGCACAGGGGTGTCTACAATGAGCAGTTCTTC. Its translation is CAWRHRGVYNEQFF.

The gene calls are TRBV10-3 and TRBJ2-1, with 15 bases aligning to TRBD2. The CDR3 has 18 amino acids. Germline values: CDR1 ENHRY, CDR2 SYGVKD. The trim removed 2 bases at V and 9 bases at J, leaving 11 bases unmatched. CDR3 DNA sequence: TGTGCCATCAGTGAGATGAGGACTAGCGGGAGGGCCTTGGGTGAGCAGTTCTTC. It codes for CAISEMRTSGRALGEQFF.

DNA for the CDR3: TGCGCCAGCAGCTTCTCTGGGACAGGGAAATACGAGCAGTACTTC. Protein sequence: CASSFSGTGKYEQYF. The rearrangement uses TRBV5-1 and TRBJ2-7, with 9 positions matching TRBD1. There are 15 residues in the CDR3. The germline V gene has CDR1 SGHRS and CDR2 YFSETQ. Unmatched junction bases numbered 7, after V lost 2 bases and J lost 4 bases. Complete variable domain (other parts from reference TRBV5-1 and TRBJ2-7): KAGVTQTPRYLIKTRGQQVTLSCSPISGHRSVSWYQQTPGQGLQFLFEYFSETQRNKGNFPGRFSGRQFSNSRSEMNVSTLELGDSALYLCASSFSGTGKYEQYFGPGTRLTVT.

The sample holds a few counts of this clonotype. The V gene is TRBV6-2 or TRBV6-3, the J gene TRBJ2-3; TRBD2 matches 12 bases. Looked up from germline, CDR1 is MNHEY and CDR2 is SVGEGT. This CDR3 has 15 amino acids. J gave up 12 bases and V 4 bases, and 11 bases lay outside the gene matches. DNA for the CDR3: TGTGCCAGCAGTTCCTGGACTAGCGGGGCCGGGATCCAGTATTTT. As protein: CASSSWTSGAGIQYF.

The chain links TRBV6-2 or TRBV6-3 to TRBJ2-7, with D possibly matching TRBD1 (6 bases). V lost 1 base and J 1 base, leaving 8 bases between the germline ends. This CDR3 is built from 14 residues. The germline V gene has CDR1 MNHEY and CDR2 SVGEGT. The CDR3 DNA reads TGTGCCAGCAGTTACTTCGGACAGTCCTACGAGCAGTACTTC. It yields the protein CASSYFGQSYEQYF.

This clonotype was seen once. The chain combines TRBV18 with TRBJ2-7; possibly TRBD1 or TRBD2 for D (7 bases each). Trimming removed 2 bases at V and 2 bases at J, with 13 bases between. The CDR3 has 15 amino acids. Germline V lookup: CDR1 KGHSH, CDR2 LQKENI. CDR3 residues: CASSPDREGTYEQYF. CDR3 in DNA: TGTGCCAGCTCACCAGACAGGGAGGGCACCTACGAGCAGTACTTC.

The chain recombines TRBV7-2 with TRBJ2-3; 7 nucleotides agree with TRBD1. CDR3 length: 14 residues. CDR1 SGHTA and CDR2 FQGNSA come from the germline V gene. V shed 6 bases and J 3 bases; nucleotides not matched to a gene: 6. CDR3 in DNA: TGTGCCAGCAGAGAGGGGGCCCGGACAGATACGCAGTATTTT. Its protein is CASREGARTDTQYF. The whole variable domain, remainder taken from reference TRBV7-2 and TRBJ2-3, is GAGVSQSPSNKVTEKGKDVELRCDPISGHTALYWYRQSLGQGLEFLIYFQGNSAPDKSGLPSDRFSAERTGGSVSTLTIQRTQQEDSAVYLCASREGARTDTQYFGPGTRLTVL.

The chain links TRBV20-1 to TRBJ2-3, with D possibly called TRBD1 or TRBD2 (6 bases each). Trimming removed 1 base from V and 2 bases from J, with 22 bases in between. CDR3 size: 18 residues. Germline lookup yields CDR1 DFQATT and CDR2 SNEGSKA (reference sequence). The CDR3 nucleotides are TGCAGTGCTAGAGGCATCCCGGGGGCCGGTCTCTACACAGATACGCAGTATTTT. Protein product: CSARGIPGAGLYTDTQYF.